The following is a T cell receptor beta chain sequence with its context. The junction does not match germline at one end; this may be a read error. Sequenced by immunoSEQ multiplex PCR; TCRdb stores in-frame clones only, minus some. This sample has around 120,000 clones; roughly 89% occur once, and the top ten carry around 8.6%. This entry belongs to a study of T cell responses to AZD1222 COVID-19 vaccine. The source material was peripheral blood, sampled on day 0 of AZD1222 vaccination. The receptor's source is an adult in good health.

The CDR3 bases are TGTGCCTGGAGTGTTCCCGGGACAACGAATGAAAAACTGTTTTTT. Its translation: CAWSVPGTTNEKLFF. The chain has TRBV30 and TRBJ1-4; possible D gene TRBD1, 6 bases. The germline CDR1 and CDR2 sequences are GTSNPN and SVGIG (reference sequence). This CDR3 has 15 amino acids.